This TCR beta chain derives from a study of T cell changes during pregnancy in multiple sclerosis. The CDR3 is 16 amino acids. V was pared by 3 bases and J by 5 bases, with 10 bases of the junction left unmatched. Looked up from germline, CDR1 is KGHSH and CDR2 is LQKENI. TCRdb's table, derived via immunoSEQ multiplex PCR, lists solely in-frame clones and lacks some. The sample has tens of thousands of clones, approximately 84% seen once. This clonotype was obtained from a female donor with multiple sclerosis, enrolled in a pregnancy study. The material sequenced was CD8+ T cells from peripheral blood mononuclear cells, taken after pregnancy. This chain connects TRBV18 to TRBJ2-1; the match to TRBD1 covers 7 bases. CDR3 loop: CASSPDIDRVNNEQFF. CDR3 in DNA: TGTGCCAGCTCACCCGACATCGACAGGGTCAACAATGAGCAGTTCTTC.